Listed here are 7 T cell receptor beta chains from one sample, sequenced in a study of early T cells in non-severe SARS-CoV-2 infection. A single record per CDR3 protein comes from TCRdb applying MiXCR to the 5' RACE reads. The sample lists 30,000 to 40,000 distinct CDR3 sequences; roughly 6.8% were seen once. Sample: whole blood, taken at baseline. Every receptor here comes from an adult who was a healthcare worker with PCR-confirmed SARS-CoV-2 infection or an uninfected control (not recorded which).

This clonotype was seen many times. V usage is TRBV6-2 or TRBV6-3 and J usage is TRBJ2-1; 8 nucleotides match TRBD2. Germline-derived CDR1 and CDR2 are MNHEY and SVGEGT. V shed 8 bases, J shed 6 bases, and the junction held 9 bases outside the gene matches. The CDR3 totals 14 residues. CDR3 protein: CASRMSGRSNEQFF. The CDR3 DNA reads TGTGCCAGCCGAATGAGCGGGAGAAGCAATGAGCAGTTCTTC.

This clonotype showed up just a few times. The J gene is TRBJ2-7, the V gene TRBV24-1, with a tentative D call TRBD1 (5 bases). Between the trimmed V and J ends, which lost 9 bases and 2 bases, there was a span of 13 bases. The CDR3 length is 13 residues. The germline V gene encodes CDR1 KGHDR and CDR2 SFDVKD. The CDR3 is CATSGGAAYEQYF. CDR3 in DNA: TGTGCCACCTCTGGTGGGGCCGCCTACGAGCAGTACTTC.

V usage is TRBV28 and J usage is TRBJ2-4; D is possibly TRBD1 or TRBD2 (6 bases each). Germline V gives CDR1 MDHEN, CDR2 SYDVKM. The germline V and J ends were trimmed by 6 bases and 8 bases, with 17 bases remaining between them. This CDR3 contains 14 residues. This CDR3 is CASSPTGGLDIQYF. CDR3 in DNA: TGTGCCAGCAGCCCCACCGGGGGCCTGGACATTCAGTACTTC. The full variable domain, rest sourced from reference TRBV28 and TRBJ2-4, is DVKVTQSSRYLVKRTGEKVFLECVQDMDHENMFWYRQDPGLGLRLIYFSYDVKMKEKGDIPEGYSVSREKKERFSLILESASTNQTSMYLCASSPTGGLDIQYFGAGTRLSVL.

This clonotype was picked up many times. CDR3 sequence: CASTRSTSLAGNEQFF. The CDR3 DNA reads as TGTGCCAGCACCCGATCGACTAGCCTCGCGGGCAATGAGCAGTTCTTC. This chain links TRBV12-3 or TRBV12-4 with TRBJ2-1; 7 bases are a match to TRBD2. This CDR3 has 16 residues. Losses at the gene ends were 7 bases for V and 6 bases for J; bases not matched to a gene: 15.

The V call is TRBV6-5, the J call TRBJ1-5; tentative D call: TRBD1 (5 bases). V lost 6 bases, J lost 1 base, and 10 bases lay in between. This CDR3 is built from 14 residues. Germline lookup yields CDR1 MNHEY and CDR2 SVGAGI. The CDR3 protein is CASRGLGSNQPQHF. The CDR3 region has the DNA TGTGCCAGCAGGGGGCTCGGAAGCAATCAGCCCCAGCATTTT.

This clonotype was detected a few times. The gene calls are TRBV4-3 and TRBJ1-4, with D possibly TRBD1 on 5 matching bases. V was trimmed by 0 bases and J by 10 bases, leaving 6 bases between them. The CDR3 is 12 residues long. The V gene's germline CDR1 is LGHNA and CDR2 YSLEER. The CDR3 here is CASSQERGKLFF. The CDR3 DNA reads TGCGCCAGCAGCCAAGAAAGGGGAAAACTGTTTTTT.

The chain couples TRBV7-2 to TRBJ1-3; D call uncertain. This CDR3 has 16 amino acids. Trimming left V 1 base short and J 0 bases short, with 10 bases between. CDR1 SGHTA and CDR2 FQGNSA come from the germline V gene. The CDR3 DNA is TGTGCCAGCAGCTTAGGTGGCCCAAGCTCTGGAAACACCATATATTTT. It is translated as CASSLGGPSSGNTIYF.